The T cell receptor beta chain described here comes from a study of shared clonotypes between healthy human individuals. Study background: CD8 memory received one plate per donor, CD8 naive two, CD4 memory three and CD4 naive three.

CD45RO-negative, CCR7-positively selected cells formed the naive CD8 fraction, excluding terminally differentiated effector memory CD45RA+ cells. Trimming shortened V by 1 base and J by 8 bases, and 13 bases separated the two germline ends. Germline CDR1 is SGDLS and CDR2 is YYNGEE. This CDR3 contains 14 residues. Overall study findings and caveats: Sample collection involved blood only; tissue repertoires are likely different. Naive subsets generally had larger estimated richness than memory subsets.

Methods used by the authors: ImmunoSEQ yielded junction-only sequences lacking quality scores, so filtering differed. This table comes from immunoSEQ multiplex PCR, and its TCRdb copy is limited to in-frame clones, with some not included. Clonal size and the V and J genes are those of that table, whereas D and trimming came from the DNA. Here the sample spans roughly 2,000,000 clones, around 93% being singletons. Points on this clone: Antigen unknown.

The clonotype comes from a man younger than 35 in good health. Some clones in this sample may be carry-over from other donors' samples. Input material: naive CD8+ T cells from PBMCs. The J gene is TRBJ2-1, the V gene TRBV9; D may be TRBD2 (5 bases). CDR3 sequence (DNA): TGTGCCAGCAGCGTACTGGGGTTGGGAGATGAGCAGTTCTTC. It yields the protein CASSVLGLGDEQFF.